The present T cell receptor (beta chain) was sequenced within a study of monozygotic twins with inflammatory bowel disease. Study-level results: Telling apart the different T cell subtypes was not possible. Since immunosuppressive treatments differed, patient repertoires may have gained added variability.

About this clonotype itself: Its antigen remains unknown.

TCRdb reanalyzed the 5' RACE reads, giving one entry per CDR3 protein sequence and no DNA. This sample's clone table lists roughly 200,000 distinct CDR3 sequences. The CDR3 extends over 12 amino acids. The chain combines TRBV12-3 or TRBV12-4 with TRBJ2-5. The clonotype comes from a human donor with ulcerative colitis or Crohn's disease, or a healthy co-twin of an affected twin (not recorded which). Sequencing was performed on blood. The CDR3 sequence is CASSQRKWTQYF.